This is a list of T cell receptor beta chains from one sample in a study of CD8 T cells in ankylosing spondylitis. TCRdb itself ran the 5' RACE reads through MiXCR, one entry per CDR3 protein. The sample yields more than 100,000 distinct CDR3 sequences, approximately 17% seen once. The material sequenced was blood, either unsorted or a sorted T cell fraction (not recorded which). The source of these receptors is a male donor with ankylosing spondylitis. Both conserved end residues are part of each CDR3.

CDR3 protein	V gene	J gene
CASRRTGGTEAFF	TRBV4-1	TRBJ1-1
CASSLQVVSDTQYF	TRBV27	TRBJ2-3
CASSLVSGGMNEQFF	TRBV7-8	TRBJ2-1
CASSQVAGDTEAFF	TRBV14	TRBJ1-1
CSARAGTATYNEQFF	TRBV20-1	TRBJ2-1
CASSYSRTSGIEYEQYF	TRBV6-5	TRBJ2-7
CASSARAVFYEQYF	TRBV3-1	TRBJ2-7
CSARDLGSGSTDTQYF	TRBV20-1	TRBJ2-3
CASSPGTISTDTQYF	TRBV5-1	TRBJ2-3
CATSHARGNTEAFF	TRBV15	TRBJ1-1
CSAVTENTGELFF	TRBV29-1	TRBJ2-2
CSARDGGNQPQHF	TRBV20-1	TRBJ1-5
CSARAADQPQHF	TRBV20-1	TRBJ1-5
CASSLVAGEVIGNEQFF	TRBV5-1	TRBJ2-1
CASSLQTHTEAFF	TRBV7-7	TRBJ1-1
CASSLESQPQHF	TRBV7-9	TRBJ1-5
CASSPLPGEQYF	TRBV27	TRBJ2-7
CASRWTEMNTEAFF	TRBV4-1	TRBJ1-1
CASSSEGTTDTQYF	TRBV6-2/TRBV6-3	TRBJ2-3
CSVQAGDYEQYF	TRBV29-1	TRBJ2-7
CASGRVHEKLFF	TRBV2	TRBJ1-4
CSAHRNKDEKLFF	TRBV20-1	TRBJ1-4
CASSSDRFNYGYTF	TRBV7-9	TRBJ1-2
CASSPQRGASGYNEQFF	TRBV11-3	TRBJ2-1
CASSPPDAVREQYF	TRBV27	TRBJ2-7
CASSKDGFSYEQYF	TRBV21-1	TRBJ2-7
CASSLVGRMNTEAFF	TRBV7-8	TRBJ1-1
CASSYGERSVDYGYTF	TRBV6-5	TRBJ1-2
CASSGTGILYEQYF	TRBV6-1	TRBJ2-7
CASSGYELGQPQHF	TRBV12-3/TRBV12-4	TRBJ1-5
CAISESRQTNTEAFF	TRBV10-3	TRBJ1-1
CASSQGPSYNSPLHF	TRBV4-1	TRBJ1-6
CATAGQGNTGELFF	TRBV27	TRBJ2-2
CASRSSSGTEAFF	TRBV5-1	TRBJ1-1
CASSPVDQAQYF	TRBV28	TRBJ2-3
CASSTGQNNEQFF	TRBV7-9	TRBJ2-1
CASSLMVRGRQPQHF	TRBV5-5	TRBJ1-5
CASSLLGFTDTQYF	TRBV7-8	TRBJ2-3
CASALGRGAYEQYF	TRBV4-1	TRBJ2-7
CASSSVDPRGQTSGLYNEQFF	TRBV11-3	TRBJ2-1
CASSNTGGLTYEQYF	TRBV18	TRBJ2-7
CASSLGHTEQFF	TRBV5-6	TRBJ2-1
CASSRTSGMAYEQYF	TRBV7-2	TRBJ2-7
CASSPRLNEQFF	TRBV27	TRBJ2-1
CASSYSQETQYF	TRBV5-1	TRBJ2-5
CSVEEGVSSGGGWNTDTQYF	TRBV29-1	TRBJ2-3
CASSSRAYEQYF	TRBV27	TRBJ2-7
CASSPQQGFYEQYF	TRBV4-3	TRBJ2-7